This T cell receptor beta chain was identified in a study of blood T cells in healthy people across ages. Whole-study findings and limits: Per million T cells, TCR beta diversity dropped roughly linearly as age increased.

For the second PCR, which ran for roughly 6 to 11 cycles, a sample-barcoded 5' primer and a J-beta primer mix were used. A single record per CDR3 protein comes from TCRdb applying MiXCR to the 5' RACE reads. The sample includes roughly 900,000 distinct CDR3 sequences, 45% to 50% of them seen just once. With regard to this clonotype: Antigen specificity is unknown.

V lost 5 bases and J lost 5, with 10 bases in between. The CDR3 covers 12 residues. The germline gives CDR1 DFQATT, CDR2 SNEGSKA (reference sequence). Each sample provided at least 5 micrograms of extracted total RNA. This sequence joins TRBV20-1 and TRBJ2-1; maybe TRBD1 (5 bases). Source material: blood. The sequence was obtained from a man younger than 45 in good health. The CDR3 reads CSASAGNNEQFF. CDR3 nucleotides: TGCAGTGCTTCGGCAGGGAACAATGAGCAGTTCTTC.